This T cell receptor (beta chain) was identified during a study of cytomegalovirus exposure and HLA in healthy donors. About the study: Caucasian-associated ancestry cluster membership applied to around 80% of about 370 genotyped donors. Points from the study as a whole: Trimming of TCR beta V- and J-genes showed a link, identified in a later analysis, to a missense DCLRE1C variant.

13 Jbeta primers and 60 Vbeta primers were used for the PCR. Data came from immunoSEQ multiplex PCR; TCRdb stores just in-frame clones and leaves some out. The sample has more than 50,000 clones, about 75% seen once. This clone has only one observation. Its antigen is undetermined. With 8 bases clipped from V and 5 bases from J, the junction kept 0 bases outside the gene matches. CDR1 and CDR2 (germline): SNHLY, FYNNEI. The length of the CDR3 is 11 residues. This chain joins TRBV2 and TRBJ1-5; 7 positions agree with TRBD1. Sequencing was performed on PBMCs. This receptor was taken from a woman aged 40 to 49 in good health and CMV-seropositive. The CDR3 DNA follows: TGTGCCAGCGGACAGGATCAGCCCCAGCATTTT. Translated, it gives CASGQDQPQHF.